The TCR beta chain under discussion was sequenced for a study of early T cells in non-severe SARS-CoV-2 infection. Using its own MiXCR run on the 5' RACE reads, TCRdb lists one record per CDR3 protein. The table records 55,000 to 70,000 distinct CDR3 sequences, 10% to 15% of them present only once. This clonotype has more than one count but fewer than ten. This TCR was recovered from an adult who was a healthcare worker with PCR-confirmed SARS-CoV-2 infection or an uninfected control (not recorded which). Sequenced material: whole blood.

The CDR3 protein is CSATAGQGADTQYF. Here the CDR3 DNA reads TGCAGTGCAACCGCGGGACAGGGGGCAGATACGCAGTATTTT. The genes are TRBV20-1 and TRBJ2-3; TRBD1 agrees at 11 bases. The germline CDR1 and CDR2 sequences are DFQATT and SNEGSKA (reference sequence). This CDR3 contains 14 residues. The ends lost 6 bases at V and 4 bases at J; junction bases unmatched: 6.